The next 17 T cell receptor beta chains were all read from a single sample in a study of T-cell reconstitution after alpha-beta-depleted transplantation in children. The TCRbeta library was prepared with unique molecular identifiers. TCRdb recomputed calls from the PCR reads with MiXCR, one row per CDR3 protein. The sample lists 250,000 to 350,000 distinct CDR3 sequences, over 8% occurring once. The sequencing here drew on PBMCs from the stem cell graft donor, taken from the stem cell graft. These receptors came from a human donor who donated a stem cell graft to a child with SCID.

CDR3 residues: CASSLRGGVAQETQYF. CDR3 nucleotide sequence: TGTGCCAGCAGTTTACGGGGCGGGGTGGCCCAGGAGACCCAGTACTTC. V usage is TRBV12-3 or TRBV12-4 and J usage is TRBJ2-5, with D maybe TRBD2 (6 bases). V was pared by 2 bases and J by 5 bases, with 18 bases between. The CDR3 covers 16 residues.

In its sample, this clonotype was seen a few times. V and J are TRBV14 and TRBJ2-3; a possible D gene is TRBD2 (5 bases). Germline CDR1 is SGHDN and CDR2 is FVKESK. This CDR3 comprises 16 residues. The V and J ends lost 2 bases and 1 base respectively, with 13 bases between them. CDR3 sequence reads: CASSQLSFGGTDTQYF. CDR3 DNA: TGTGCCAGCAGCCAACTTTCTTTCGGGGGCACAGATACGCAGTATTTT.

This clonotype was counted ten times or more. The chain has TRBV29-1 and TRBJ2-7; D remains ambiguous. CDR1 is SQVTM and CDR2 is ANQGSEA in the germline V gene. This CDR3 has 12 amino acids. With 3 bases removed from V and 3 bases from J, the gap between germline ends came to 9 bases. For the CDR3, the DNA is TGCAGCGTTGAGGGCAGAAACTACGAGCAGTACTTC. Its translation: CSVEGRNYEQYF.

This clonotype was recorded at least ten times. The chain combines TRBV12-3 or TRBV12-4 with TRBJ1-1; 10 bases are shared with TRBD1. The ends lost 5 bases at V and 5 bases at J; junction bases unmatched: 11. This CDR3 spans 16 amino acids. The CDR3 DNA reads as TGTGCCAGCAGTCGCGGGACAGGGGTAGGAAGGACTGAAGCTTTCTTT. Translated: CASSRGTGVGRTEAFF.

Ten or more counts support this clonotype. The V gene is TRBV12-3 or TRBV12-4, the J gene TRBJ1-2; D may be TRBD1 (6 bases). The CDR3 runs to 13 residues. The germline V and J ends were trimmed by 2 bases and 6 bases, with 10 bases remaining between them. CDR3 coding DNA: TGTGCCAGCAGTTTAAGCGGGGGCAATGGCTACACCTTC. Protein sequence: CASSLSGGNGYTF.

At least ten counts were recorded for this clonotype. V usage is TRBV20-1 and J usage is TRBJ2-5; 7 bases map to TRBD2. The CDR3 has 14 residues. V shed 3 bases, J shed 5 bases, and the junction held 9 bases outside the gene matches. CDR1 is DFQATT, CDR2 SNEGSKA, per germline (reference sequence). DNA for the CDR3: TGCAGTGCTAGGGCCCTGAGTAGCGGGGAGACCCAGTACTTC. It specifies CSARALSSGETQYF.

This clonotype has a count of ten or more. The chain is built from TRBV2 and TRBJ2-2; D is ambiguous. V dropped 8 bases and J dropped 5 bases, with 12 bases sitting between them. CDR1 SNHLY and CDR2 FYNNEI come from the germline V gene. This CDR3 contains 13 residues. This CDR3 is CASQPEGTGELFF. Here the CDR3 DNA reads TGTGCCAGCCAGCCTGAAGGAACCGGGGAGCTGTTTTTT.

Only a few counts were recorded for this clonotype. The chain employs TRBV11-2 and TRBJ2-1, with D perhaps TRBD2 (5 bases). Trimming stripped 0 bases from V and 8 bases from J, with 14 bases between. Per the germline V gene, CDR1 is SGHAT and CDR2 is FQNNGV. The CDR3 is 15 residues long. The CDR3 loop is CASSLEGHISDEQFF. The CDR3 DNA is TGTGCCAGCAGCTTAGAAGGGCACATTAGCGATGAGCAGTTCTTC.

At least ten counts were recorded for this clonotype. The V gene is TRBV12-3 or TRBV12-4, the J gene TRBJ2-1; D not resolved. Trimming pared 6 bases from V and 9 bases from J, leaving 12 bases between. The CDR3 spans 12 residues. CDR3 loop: CASSLVQSEQFF. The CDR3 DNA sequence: TGTGCCAGCAGCCTGGTTCAGAGTGAGCAGTTCTTC.

CDR3 protein: CASSPGTGAGNQPQHF. DNA of the CDR3: TGTGCCAGCAGCCCCGGGACAGGGGCTGGCAATCAGCCCCAGCATTTT. The chain combines TRBV12-3 or TRBV12-4 with TRBJ1-5, with 10 bases identical to TRBD1. The trim removed 6 bases at V and 2 bases at J, leaving 7 bases unmatched. CDR3 length: 16 residues.

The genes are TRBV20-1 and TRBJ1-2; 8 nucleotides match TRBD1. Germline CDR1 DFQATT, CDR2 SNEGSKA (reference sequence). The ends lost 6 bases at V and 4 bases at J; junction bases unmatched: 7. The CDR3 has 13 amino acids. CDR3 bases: TGCAGTGCAACACAGGGGGTGTTCTATGGCTACACCTTC. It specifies CSATQGVFYGYTF.

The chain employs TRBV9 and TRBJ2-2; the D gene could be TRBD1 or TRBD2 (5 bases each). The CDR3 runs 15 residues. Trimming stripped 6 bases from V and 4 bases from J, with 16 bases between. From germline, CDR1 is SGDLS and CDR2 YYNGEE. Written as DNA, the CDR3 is TGTGCCAGCAACCCCGGGACCCCGACCACCGGGGAGCTGTTTTTT. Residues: CASNPGTPTTGELFF.

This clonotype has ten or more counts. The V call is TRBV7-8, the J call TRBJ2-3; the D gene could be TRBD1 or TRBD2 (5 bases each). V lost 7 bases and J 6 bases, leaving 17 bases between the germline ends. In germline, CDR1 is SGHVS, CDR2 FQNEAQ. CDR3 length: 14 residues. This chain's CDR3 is CASTRDGGRDTQYF. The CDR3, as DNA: TGTGCCAGCACCCGGGACGGAGGAAGGGATACGCAGTATTTT.

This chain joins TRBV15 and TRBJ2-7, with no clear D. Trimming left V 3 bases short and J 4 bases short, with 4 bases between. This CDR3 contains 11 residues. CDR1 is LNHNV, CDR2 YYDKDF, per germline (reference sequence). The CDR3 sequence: CATSRGYEQYF. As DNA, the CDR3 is TGTGCCACCAGCAGGGGGTACGAGCAGTACTTC.

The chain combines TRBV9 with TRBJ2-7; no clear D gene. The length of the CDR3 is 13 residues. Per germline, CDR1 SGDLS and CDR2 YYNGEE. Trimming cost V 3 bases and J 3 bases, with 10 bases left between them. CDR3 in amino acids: CASSGDGNYEQYF. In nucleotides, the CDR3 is TGTGCCAGCAGCGGAGACGGAAACTACGAGCAGTACTTC.

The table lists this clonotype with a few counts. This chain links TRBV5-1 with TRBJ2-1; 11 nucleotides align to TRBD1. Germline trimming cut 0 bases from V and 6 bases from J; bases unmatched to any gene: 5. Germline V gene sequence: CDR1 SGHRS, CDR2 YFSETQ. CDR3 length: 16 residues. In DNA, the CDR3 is TGCGCCAGCAGCTTGGTTGGACAGGGGGCACTCAATGAGCAGTTCTTC. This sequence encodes CASSLVGQGALNEQFF.

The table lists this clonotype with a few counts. The CDR3 region has the DNA TGCAGTGCTAGCAGGGCGGACACCGGGGAGCTGTTTTTT. Amino acid sequence: CSASRADTGELFF. This chain uses TRBV20-1 with TRBJ2-2; tentative D call: TRBD1 (5 bases). The V end lost 3 bases, the J end lost 3 bases, and 8 bases lay between the germline ends. This CDR3 spans 13 amino acids. Germline loops: CDR1 DFQATT, CDR2 SNEGSKA (reference sequence).